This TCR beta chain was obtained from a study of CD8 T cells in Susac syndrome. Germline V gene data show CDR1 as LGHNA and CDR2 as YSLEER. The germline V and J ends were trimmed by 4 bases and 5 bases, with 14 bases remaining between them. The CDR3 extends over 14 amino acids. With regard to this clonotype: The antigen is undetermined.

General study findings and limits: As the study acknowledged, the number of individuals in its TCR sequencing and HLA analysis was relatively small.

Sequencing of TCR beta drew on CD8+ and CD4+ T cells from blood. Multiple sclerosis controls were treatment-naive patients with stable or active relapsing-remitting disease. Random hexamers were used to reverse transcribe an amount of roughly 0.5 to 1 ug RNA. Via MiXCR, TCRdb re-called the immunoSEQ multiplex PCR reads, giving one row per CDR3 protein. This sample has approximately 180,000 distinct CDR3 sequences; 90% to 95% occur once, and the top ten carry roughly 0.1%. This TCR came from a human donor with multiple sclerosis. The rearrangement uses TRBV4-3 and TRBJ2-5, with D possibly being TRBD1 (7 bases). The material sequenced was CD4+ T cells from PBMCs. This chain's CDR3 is CASSRGAGGETQYF. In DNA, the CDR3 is TGCGCCAGCAGCCGGGGGGCAGGGGGGGAGACCCAGTACTTC.